The entry below describes one T cell receptor beta chain. The antigen remains unidentified. This CDR3 contains 16 residues. Germline CDR1 and CDR2: SGDLS and YYNGEE. V was clipped by 1 base and J by 2 bases, with 14 bases between them. The method was immunoSEQ multiplex PCR; TCRdb's version includes in-frame clones alone and lacks a portion of them. The sample yields approximately 25,000 clones, 65% to 90% seen once. Exposure to brentuximab vedotin varied, and each patient had relapsed following autologous stem cell transplantation. Best responses included complete response and partial response; otherwise, the best response was progressive disease. This sample stems from a study of PD-1 blockade in classical Hodgkin lymphoma. Whole-study results and caveats: Complete responders had baseline diversity similar to newly diagnosed patients. After ASCT, patients who started nivolumab under 1 year later were excluded.

This clonotype originated in a human donor with classical Hodgkin lymphoma. Sequencing used peripheral blood mononuclear cells (PBMCs), obtained before the second cycle of nivolumab. The chain is built from TRBV9 and TRBJ2-3; tentatively, D is TRBD1 or TRBD2 (5 bases each). CDR3 sequence (DNA): TGTGCCAGCAGCGTAACCGGGACGGCAACCACAGATACGCAGTATTTT. Amino acids: CASSVTGTATTDTQYF.